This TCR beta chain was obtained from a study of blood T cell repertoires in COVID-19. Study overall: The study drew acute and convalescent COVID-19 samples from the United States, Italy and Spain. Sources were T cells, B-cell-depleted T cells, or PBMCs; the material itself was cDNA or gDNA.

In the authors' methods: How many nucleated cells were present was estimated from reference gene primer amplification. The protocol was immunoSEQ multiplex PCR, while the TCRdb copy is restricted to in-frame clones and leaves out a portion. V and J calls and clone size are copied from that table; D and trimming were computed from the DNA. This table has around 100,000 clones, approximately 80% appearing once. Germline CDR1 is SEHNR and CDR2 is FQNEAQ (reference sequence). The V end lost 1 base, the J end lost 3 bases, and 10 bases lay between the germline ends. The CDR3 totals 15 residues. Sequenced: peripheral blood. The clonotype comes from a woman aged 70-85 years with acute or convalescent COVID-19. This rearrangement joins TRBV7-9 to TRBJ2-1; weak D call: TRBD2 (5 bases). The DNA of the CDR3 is TGTGCCAGCAGCTTAGGAGGGCCGGTCTACAATGAGCAGTTCTTC. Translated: CASSLGGPVYNEQFF.